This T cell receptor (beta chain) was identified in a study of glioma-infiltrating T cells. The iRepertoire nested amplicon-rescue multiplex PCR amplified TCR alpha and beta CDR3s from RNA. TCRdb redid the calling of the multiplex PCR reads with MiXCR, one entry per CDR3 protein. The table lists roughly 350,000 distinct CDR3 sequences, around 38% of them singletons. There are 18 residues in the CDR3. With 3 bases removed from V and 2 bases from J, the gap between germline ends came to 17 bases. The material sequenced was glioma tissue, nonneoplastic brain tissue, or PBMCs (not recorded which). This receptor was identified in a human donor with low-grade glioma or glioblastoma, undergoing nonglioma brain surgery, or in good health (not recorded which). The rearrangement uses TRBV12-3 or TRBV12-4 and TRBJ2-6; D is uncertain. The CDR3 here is CASSFDGRWSPGANVLTF. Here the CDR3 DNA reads TGTGCCAGCAGTTTCGATGGCAGGTGGTCCCCTGGGGCCAACGTCCTGACTTTC.